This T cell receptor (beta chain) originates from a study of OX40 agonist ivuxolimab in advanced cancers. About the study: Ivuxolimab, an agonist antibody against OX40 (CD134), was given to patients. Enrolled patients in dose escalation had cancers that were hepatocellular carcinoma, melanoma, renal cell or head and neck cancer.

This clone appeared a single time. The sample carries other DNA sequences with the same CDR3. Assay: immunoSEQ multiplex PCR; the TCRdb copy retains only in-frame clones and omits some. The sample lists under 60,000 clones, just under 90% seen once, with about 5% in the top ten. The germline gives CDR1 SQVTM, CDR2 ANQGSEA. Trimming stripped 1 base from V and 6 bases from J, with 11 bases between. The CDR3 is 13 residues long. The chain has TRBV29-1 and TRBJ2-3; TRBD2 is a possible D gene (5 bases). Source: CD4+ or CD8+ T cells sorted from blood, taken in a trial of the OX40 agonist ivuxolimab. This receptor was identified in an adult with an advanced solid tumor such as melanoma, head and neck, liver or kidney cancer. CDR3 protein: CSVEGGSADTQYF. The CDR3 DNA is TGCAGCGTTGAAGGAGGGAGCGCGGATACGCAGTATTTT.